The entry below describes one T cell receptor beta chain. No cognate antigen has been identified for it. Nothing much larger sits one base from this clone, and base qualities are not available. This record comes from a study of cytomegalovirus exposure and HLA in healthy donors (dated by TCRdb to the late 2010s). In the study overall: According to a later analysis, one platform produced both the 100 to 150 validation repertoires and the 670 or so repertoires of the first cohort. A separate validation cohort of about 110 different subjects was used in addition to the roughly 720-subject first cohort. High-throughput TCR immunosequencing, statistical association of individual TCRs with disease status, and machine learning were combined to predict cytomegalovirus infection status. The study aimed to test whether cataloging public T cell receptors could reveal signatures of past pathogen exposure.

Separate from the approximately 690-subject first cohort, the validation cohort of 120 subjects was the group to which the donors belonged. Taken from the germline V gene (reference sequence), the CDR1 and CDR2 loops are SGHNT and YYREEE. Trimming removed 7 bases from V and 8 bases from J; the gene matches leave 11 bases unexplained. The CDR3 contains 14 residues, cysteine and phenylalanine counted. Kept here is only the CDR3 DNA, which spans 42 bases and is read in frame from base 1. The library was obtained by the immunoSEQ multiplex PCR assay. The authors processed their data as follows. To diagnose cytomegalovirus status from the catalog of TCR beta chain sequences, a statistical classification framework was built. The source is immuneACCESS, and TCRdb retained only in-frame sequences with V and J called. Part of the clones is not carried over; for the studies checked, unresolved V genes explain less than half of this, and the remainder is unexplained. For V, J and clone size, that table is used; D and trimming come from the DNA. Recorded for this sample are 150,000 to 200,000 clones; 95% to 97% of them occurred a single time. 0.89% of the sample rests with the top ten.

Here is what the overall study found, with its caveats: While some public TCRs were present in many individuals, most TCR sequences turned up only very rarely across donors. The validation cohort had no HLA typing available for a later analysis, so co-occurrence within that cohort was assessed over all 110 or so repertoires. In vitro tests confirmed that a few of the cytomegalovirus-associated TCR beta chains recognize cytomegalovirus antigens. Cytomegalovirus status was reported to be diagnosed by the classifier with high specificity and sensitivity in both the original and validation cohorts. Subsequent analysis determined that TCRs grouped into clusters in the first cohort also showed a tendency toward co-occurrence across the approximately 110 validation repertoires, and approximately 94% of cluster scores exceeded 0. A total of 150 or so TCR beta chains were listed by the study as associated with cytomegalovirus. The authors suggested that the approach could potentially be generalized to other disease states and immunological phenotypes.

The chain is assembled from TRBV5-4 and TRBJ1-4; 7 junctional bases match TRBD1. The sequence came from a young woman in good health and CMV-seronegative. The sequencing input was PBMCs. For the CDR3, the sequence is CASGDKGAEEKLFF. The nucleotides are TGTGCCAGCGGGGACAAGGGGGCGGAAGAAAAACTGTTTTTT.